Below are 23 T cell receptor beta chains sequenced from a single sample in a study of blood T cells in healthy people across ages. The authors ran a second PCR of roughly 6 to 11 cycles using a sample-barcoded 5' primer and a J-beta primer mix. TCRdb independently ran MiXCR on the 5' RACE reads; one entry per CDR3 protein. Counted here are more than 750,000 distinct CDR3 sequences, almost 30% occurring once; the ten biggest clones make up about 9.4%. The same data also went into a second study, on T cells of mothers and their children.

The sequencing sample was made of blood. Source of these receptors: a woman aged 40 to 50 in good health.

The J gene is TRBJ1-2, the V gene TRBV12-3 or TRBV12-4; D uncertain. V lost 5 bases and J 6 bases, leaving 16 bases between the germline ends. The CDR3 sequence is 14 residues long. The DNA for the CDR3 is TGTGCCAGCAGTCTCCCTTATAACCCCCATGGCTACACCTTC. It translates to CASSLPYNPHGYTF.

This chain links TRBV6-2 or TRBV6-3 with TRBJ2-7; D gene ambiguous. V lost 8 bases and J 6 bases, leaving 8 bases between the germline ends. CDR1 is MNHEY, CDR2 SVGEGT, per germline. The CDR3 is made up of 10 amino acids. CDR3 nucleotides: TGTGCCAGCGGTAGGGTCGAGCAGTACTTC. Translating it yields CASGRVEQYF.

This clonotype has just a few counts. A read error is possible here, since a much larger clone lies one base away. CDR3 DNA: TGTGCCAGCAGCCAAGAGCGGATGGGGCGAGAGACCCAGTACTTC. Translated, it gives CASSQERMGRETQYF. The chain joins TRBV14 to TRBJ2-5, with D possibly matching TRBD1 (5 bases). CDR1 is SGHDN, CDR2 FVKESK, per germline. The CDR3 consists of 15 residues. The V and J ends lost 0 bases and 4 bases respectively, with 12 bases between them.

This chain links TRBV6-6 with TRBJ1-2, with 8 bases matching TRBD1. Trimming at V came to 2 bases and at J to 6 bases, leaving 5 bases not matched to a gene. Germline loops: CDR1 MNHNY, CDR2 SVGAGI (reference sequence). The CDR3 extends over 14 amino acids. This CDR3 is CASSYPDRADGYTF. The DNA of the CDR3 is TGTGCCAGCAGTTACCCGGACAGGGCCGATGGCTACACCTTC.

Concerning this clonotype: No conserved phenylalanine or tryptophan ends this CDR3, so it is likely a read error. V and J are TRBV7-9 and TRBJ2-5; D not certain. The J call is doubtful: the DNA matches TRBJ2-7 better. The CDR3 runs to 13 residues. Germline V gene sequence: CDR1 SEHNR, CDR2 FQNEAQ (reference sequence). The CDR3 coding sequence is TGTGCCGGCAGCTTAGGTAGCAGCTACGAGCAGTACTGC. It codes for CAGSLGSSYEQYC.

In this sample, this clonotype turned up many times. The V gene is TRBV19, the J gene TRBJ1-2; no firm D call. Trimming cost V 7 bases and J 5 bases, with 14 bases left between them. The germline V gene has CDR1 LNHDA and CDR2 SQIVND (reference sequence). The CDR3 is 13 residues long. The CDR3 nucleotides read TGTGCCAGTACCCTCGGACGGAAATATGGCTACACCTTC. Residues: CASTLGRKYGYTF.

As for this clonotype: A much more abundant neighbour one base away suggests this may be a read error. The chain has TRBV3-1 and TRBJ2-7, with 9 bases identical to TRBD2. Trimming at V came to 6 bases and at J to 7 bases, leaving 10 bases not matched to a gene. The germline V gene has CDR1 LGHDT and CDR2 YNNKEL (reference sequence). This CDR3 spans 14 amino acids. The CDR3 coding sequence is TGTGCCAGCAGGGAGGCGGGGGGGTCGAATGAGCAGTACTTC. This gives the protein CASREAGGSNEQYF.

CDR3 sequence (DNA): TGTGCCAGCAGCCTAAGGGACACAAAGAACACTGAAGCTTTCTTT. It specifies CASSLRDTKNTEAFF. This chain joins TRBV11-2 and TRBJ1-1; a possible D gene is TRBD1 (6 bases). Trimming took off 5 bases at V and 1 base at J, with 14 bases between the two ends. The length of the CDR3 is 15 residues. Germline V lookup: CDR1 SGHAT, CDR2 FQNNGV.

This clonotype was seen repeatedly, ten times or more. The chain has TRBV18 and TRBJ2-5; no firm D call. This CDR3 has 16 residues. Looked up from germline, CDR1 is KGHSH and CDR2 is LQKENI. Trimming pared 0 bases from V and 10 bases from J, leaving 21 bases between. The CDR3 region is CASSPPWAGPEEVQYF. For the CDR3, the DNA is TGTGCCAGCTCACCACCCTGGGCAGGCCCAGAAGAGGTCCAGTACTTC.

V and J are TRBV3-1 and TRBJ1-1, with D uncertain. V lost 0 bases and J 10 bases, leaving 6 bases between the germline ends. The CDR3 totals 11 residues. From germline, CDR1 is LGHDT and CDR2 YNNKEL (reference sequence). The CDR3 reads CASSQDGSAFF. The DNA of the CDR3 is TGTGCCAGCAGCCAAGATGGGTCAGCTTTCTTT.

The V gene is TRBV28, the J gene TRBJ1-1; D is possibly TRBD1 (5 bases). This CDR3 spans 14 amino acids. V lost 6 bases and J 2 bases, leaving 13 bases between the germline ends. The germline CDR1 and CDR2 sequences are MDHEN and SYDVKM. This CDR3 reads CASRSGTFNTEAFF. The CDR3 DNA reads TGTGCCAGCAGATCCGGGACTTTTAACACTGAAGCTTTCTTT. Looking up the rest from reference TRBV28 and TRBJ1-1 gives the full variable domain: DVKVTQSSRYLVKRTGEKVFLECVQDMDHENMFWYRQDPGLGLRLIYFSYDVKMKEKGDIPEGYSVSREKKERFSLILESASTNQTSMYLCASRSGTFNTEAFFGQGTRLTVV.

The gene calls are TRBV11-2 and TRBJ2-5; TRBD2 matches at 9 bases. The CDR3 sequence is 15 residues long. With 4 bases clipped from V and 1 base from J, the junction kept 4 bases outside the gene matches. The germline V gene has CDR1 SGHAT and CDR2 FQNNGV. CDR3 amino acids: CASSWGGGAQETQYF. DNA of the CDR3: TGTGCCAGCAGCTGGGGCGGGGGGGCCCAAGAGACCCAGTACTTC. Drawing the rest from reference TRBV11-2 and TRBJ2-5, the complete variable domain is EAGVAQSPRYKIIEKRQSVAFWCNPISGHATLYWYQQILGQGPKLLIQFQNNGVVDDSQLPKDRFSAERLKGVDSTLKIQPAKLEDSAVYLCASSWGGGAQETQYFGPGTRLLVL.

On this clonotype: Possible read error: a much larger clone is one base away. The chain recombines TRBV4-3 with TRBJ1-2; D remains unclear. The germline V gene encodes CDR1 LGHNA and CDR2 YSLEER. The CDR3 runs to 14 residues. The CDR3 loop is CAGSQRVQNYGYTF. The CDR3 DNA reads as TGCGCCGGCAGCCAAAGGGTACAGAACTATGGCTACACCTTC.

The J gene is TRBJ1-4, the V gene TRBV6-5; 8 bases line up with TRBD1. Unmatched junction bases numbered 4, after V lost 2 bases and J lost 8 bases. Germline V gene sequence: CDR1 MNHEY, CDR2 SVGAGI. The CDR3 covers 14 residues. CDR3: CASSYAGGLEKLFF. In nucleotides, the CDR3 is TGTGCCAGCAGTTACGCAGGGGGCTTGGAAAAACTGTTTTTT.

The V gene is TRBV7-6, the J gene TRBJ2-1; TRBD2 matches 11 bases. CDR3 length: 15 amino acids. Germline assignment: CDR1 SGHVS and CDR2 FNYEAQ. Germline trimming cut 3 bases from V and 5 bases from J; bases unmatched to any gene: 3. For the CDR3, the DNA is TGTGCCAGCAGCTTTACTAGCGGGGGAAACAATGAGCAGTTCTTC. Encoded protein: CASSFTSGGNNEQFF.

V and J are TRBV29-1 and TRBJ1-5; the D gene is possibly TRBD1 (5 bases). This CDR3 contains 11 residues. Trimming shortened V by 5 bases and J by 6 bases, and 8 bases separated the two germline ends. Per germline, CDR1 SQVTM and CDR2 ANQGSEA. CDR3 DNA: TGCAGCGTTAAGGGGCCTCAGCCCCAGCATTTT. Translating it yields CSVKGPQPQHF.

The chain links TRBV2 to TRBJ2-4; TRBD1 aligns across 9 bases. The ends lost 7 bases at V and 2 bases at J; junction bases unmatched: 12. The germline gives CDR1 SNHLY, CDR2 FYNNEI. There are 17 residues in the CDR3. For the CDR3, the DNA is TGTGCCAGCAATAACGACAGGGGGAGTCGGTCCAAAAACATTCAGTACTTC. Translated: CASNNDRGSRSKNIQYF.

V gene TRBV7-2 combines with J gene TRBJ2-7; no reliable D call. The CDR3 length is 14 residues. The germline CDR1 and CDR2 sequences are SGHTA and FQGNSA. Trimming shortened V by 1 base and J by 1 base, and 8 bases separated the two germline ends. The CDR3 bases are TGTGCCAGCAGCTTAGGATGGGGATCCTACGAGCAGTACTTC. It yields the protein CASSLGWGSYEQYF.

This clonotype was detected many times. CDR3 nucleotides: TGTGCCAGCAGTTACGACGATGGGTATGGCTACACCTTC. This codes for CASSYDDGYGYTF. J is TRBJ1-2 and V is TRBV6-5; D gene uncertain. V lost 2 bases, J lost 5 bases, and 9 bases lay in between. This CDR3 has 13 residues. CDR1 MNHEY and CDR2 SVGAGI come from the germline V gene.

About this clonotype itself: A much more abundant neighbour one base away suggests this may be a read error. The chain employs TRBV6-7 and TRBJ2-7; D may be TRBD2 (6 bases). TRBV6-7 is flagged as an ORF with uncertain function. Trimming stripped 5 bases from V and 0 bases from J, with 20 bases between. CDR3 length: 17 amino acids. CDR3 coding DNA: TGTGCCAGCAGTCCTGCAACTACTAGCAGACACTCCTACGAGCAGTACTTC. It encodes CASSPATTSRHSYEQYF.

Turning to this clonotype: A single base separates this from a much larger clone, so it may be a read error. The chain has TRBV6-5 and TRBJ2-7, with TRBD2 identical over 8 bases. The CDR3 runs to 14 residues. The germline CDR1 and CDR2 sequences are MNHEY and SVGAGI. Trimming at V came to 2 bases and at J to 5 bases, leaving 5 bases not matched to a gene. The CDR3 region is CASSYRGGLHEQYF. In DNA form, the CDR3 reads TGTGCCAGCAGTTACCGGGGGGGTCTCCACGAGCAGTACTTC.

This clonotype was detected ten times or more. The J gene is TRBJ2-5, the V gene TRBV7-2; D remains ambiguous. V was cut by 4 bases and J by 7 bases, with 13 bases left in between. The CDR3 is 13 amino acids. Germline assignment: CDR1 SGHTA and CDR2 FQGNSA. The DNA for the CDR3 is TGTGCCAGCAGCTCGTCAAACACTGGGACCCAGTACTTC. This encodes CASSSSNTGTQYF.

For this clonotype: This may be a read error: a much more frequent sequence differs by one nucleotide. CDR3 bases: TGTGCCAGCAGCTACAGGGATGAGGAGTTCTTC. This codes for CASSYRDEEFF. The chain links TRBV6-2 or TRBV6-3 to TRBJ2-1; D is perhaps TRBD1 (6 bases). Germline CDR1 and CDR2: MNHEY and SVGEGT. The CDR3 runs 11 residues.